The 18 T cell receptor beta chains below were found in one sample sequenced in a study of blood T cell repertoires in COVID-19. Profiled with immunoSEQ multiplex PCR; TCRdb holds only in-frame clones, not every one. Of 150,000 to 200,000 clones detected, 88% appear once; the ten largest clones hold less than 8.5%. Sequenced sample: PBMCs or T cells enriched from blood (not recorded which). The receptor source for this set is a woman in her 50s who had recovered from COVID-19.

This chain uses TRBV20-1 with TRBJ1-4; perhaps TRBD1 as D (6 bases). Germline assignment: CDR1 DFQATT and CDR2 SNEGSKA (reference sequence). The V and J ends lost 3 bases and 0 bases respectively, with 8 bases between them. The CDR3 has 14 residues. Here the CDR3 DNA reads TGCAGTGCTAGTACAGGGACAACTAATGAAAAACTGTTTTTT. Protein: CSASTGTTNEKLFF.

The V gene is TRBV25-1, the J gene TRBJ1-5; D may be TRBD1 (5 bases). V was clipped by 3 bases and J by 2 bases, with 8 bases between them. CDR3 size: 14 residues. Germline loops: CDR1 MGHDK, CDR2 SYGVNS. DNA of the CDR3: TGTGCCAGCAGTGACCGACAGCGCAATCAGCCCCAGCATTTT. Its protein is CASSDRQRNQPQHF. Full variable domain (remainder filled in from reference TRBV25-1 and TRBJ1-5): EADIYQTPRYLVIGTGKKITLECSQTMGHDKMYWYQQDPGMELHLIHYSYGVNSTEKGDLSSESTVSRIRTEHFPLTLESARPSHTSQYLCASSDRQRNQPQHFGDGTRLSIL.

The chain is built from TRBV27 and TRBJ2-1; 7 nucleotides line up with TRBD1. Unmatched junction bases numbered 15, after V lost 5 bases and J lost 8 bases. Germline CDR1 and CDR2: MNHEY and SMNVEV (reference sequence). CDR3 length equals 16 residues. The CDR3 reads CASSEMTGILGDEQFF. As DNA, the CDR3 is TGTGCCAGCAGTGAAATGACAGGGATCCTGGGGGATGAGCAGTTCTTC.

This rearrangement joins TRBV7-6 to TRBJ2-1; 8 bases map to TRBD2. The germline V gene has CDR1 SGHVS and CDR2 FNYEAQ. Losses at the gene ends were 1 base for V and 8 bases for J; bases not matched to a gene: 13. CDR3 length equals 17 residues. The CDR3 coding sequence is TGTGCCAGCAGCTTAGAGTGGATAACCGGGGGGGCCGATGAGCAGTTCTTC. It is translated as CASSLEWITGGADEQFF. Based on the CDR3 plus reference TRBV7-6 and TRBJ2-1, the full variable domain is GAGVSQSPRYKVTKRGQDVALRCDPISGHVSLYWYRQALGQGPEFLTYFNYEAQQDKSGLPNDRFSAERPEGSISTLTIQRTEQRDSAMYRCASSLEWITGGADEQFFGPGTRLTVL.

V gene TRBV14 combines with J gene TRBJ1-1; the D gene is possibly TRBD1 (6 bases). The germline V gene has CDR1 SGHDN and CDR2 FVKESK. This CDR3 is built from 12 residues. The V end lost 3 bases, the J end lost 11 bases, and 13 bases lay between the germline ends. The CDR3 DNA reads as TGTGCCAGCAGCCACACGGCAGGGGAGGCTTTCTTT. It translates to CASSHTAGEAFF.

A single count supports this clone. The chain has TRBV25-1 and TRBJ1-4; D remains ambiguous. The V and J ends lost 1 base and 8 bases respectively, with 14 bases between them. This CDR3 region has 15 residues. From germline, CDR1 is MGHDK and CDR2 SYGVNS. The CDR3 protein is CASSEWEALREKLFF. The CDR3 bases are TGTGCCAGCAGTGAATGGGAGGCCTTGCGGGAAAAACTGTTTTTT.

The chain carries TRBV9 and TRBJ1-2; no firm D call. The CDR3 extends over 12 amino acids. Trimming took 3 bases from V and 7 from J, leaving 10 bases between them. Germline-derived CDR1 and CDR2 are SGDLS and YYNGEE. CDR3 residues: CASSDPEGGYTF. CDR3 in DNA: TGTGCCAGCAGCGACCCCGAGGGTGGCTACACCTTC.

This chain uses TRBV4-2 with TRBJ2-4; 8 bases are a match to TRBD2. The CDR3 runs 16 residues. With 1 base clipped from V and 6 bases from J, the junction kept 8 bases outside the gene matches. The germline CDR1 and CDR2 sequences are LGHNA and YNFKEQ. CDR3 region: CASSQVRAGAGNIQYF. CDR3 nucleotide sequence: TGTGCCAGCAGCCAAGTCAGAGCGGGGGCAGGAAACATTCAGTACTTC.

The chain recombines TRBV3-1 (or the pseudogene TRBV3-2) with TRBJ1-4, with a possible D match to TRBD1 (6 bases). Trimming stripped 8 bases from V and 2 bases from J, with 9 bases between. From germline, CDR1 is LGHDT and CDR2 YNNKEL (reference sequence). The CDR3 is made up of 13 amino acids. In DNA, the CDR3 is TGTGCCAGCTCCGGACAGACTAATGAAAAACTGTTTTTT. It encodes CASSGQTNEKLFF.

This chain joins TRBV7-8 and TRBJ1-5; TRBD1 might be the D (5 bases). Germline CDR1 is SGHVS and CDR2 is FQNEAQ. V was shortened by 5 bases and J by 6 bases, with 8 bases between the two germline ends. This CDR3 comprises 12 residues. Here the CDR3 DNA reads TGTGCCAGCAGCCCGGGGGTTCAGCCCCAGCATTTT. Protein sequence: CASSPGVQPQHF.

This chain uses TRBV2 with TRBJ2-4; D gene unclear. Germline assignment: CDR1 SNHLY and CDR2 FYNNEI. The CDR3 consists of 14 residues. V lost 4 bases, J lost 1 base, and 8 bases lay in between. The CDR3 DNA sequence: TGTGCCAGCAGTGTAGCCGGGGCCAAAAACATTCAGTACTTC. Translating it yields CASSVAGAKNIQYF.

V is TRBV19 and J is TRBJ1-2, with 7 bases aligning to TRBD1. There are 14 residues in the CDR3. With 2 bases clipped from V and 4 bases from J, the junction kept 4 bases outside the gene matches. Germline CDR1 LNHDA, CDR2 SQIVND (reference sequence). DNA for the CDR3: TGTGCCAGTAGTATAACGGGACAGCTCTATGGCTACACCTTC. Translation: CASSITGQLYGYTF.

This sequence joins TRBV6-2 or TRBV6-3 and TRBJ2-3; D is possibly TRBD2 (6 bases). Germline CDR1 and CDR2: MNHEY and SVGEGT. This CDR3 spans 14 amino acids. The V gene lost 5 bases and the J gene lost 2 bases, with 11 bases spanning the gap. CDR3: CASSKAGTTDTQYF. DNA of the CDR3: TGTGCCAGCAGTAAGGCGGGGACCACAGATACGCAGTATTTT.

This CDR3 is CASSSIGTLGAFF. The CDR3 nucleotides are TGTGCCAGCAGTTCCATAGGGACATTGGGAGCTTTCTTT. V and J are TRBV27 and TRBJ1-1; D is possibly TRBD1 (6 bases). The V gene lost 4 bases and the J gene lost 10 bases, with 16 bases spanning the gap. Germline CDR1 and CDR2: MNHEY and SMNVEV (reference sequence). The CDR3 loop spans 13 amino acids.

This clone was picked up one time. The chain employs TRBV5-1 and TRBJ2-2, with 8 bases fitting TRBD1. Germline V gene data show CDR1 as SGHRS and CDR2 as YFSETQ. After removal of 4 bases from V and 2 bases from J, the junction contained 4 bases not matched to a gene. The CDR3 covers 15 residues. The CDR3 coding sequence is TGCGCCAGCAGCCTTACAGGGGGAAACACCGGGGAGCTGTTTTTT. Translation: CASSLTGGNTGELFF.

J is TRBJ2-1 and V is TRBV5-8; the D gene is possibly TRBD1 (5 bases). V was trimmed by 1 base and J by 14 bases, leaving 13 bases between them. The germline V gene has CDR1 SGHTS and CDR2 YDEGEE. The CDR3 extends over 12 amino acids. CDR3 sequence: CASSLIRGTEFF. Written as DNA, the CDR3 is TGTGCCAGCAGCTTGATTAGGGGCACGGAGTTCTTC.

Notes on this clone: Different DNA sequences within this sample yield the same CDR3. The rearrangement joins TRBV5-4 to TRBJ1-2; possible D gene TRBD1, 5 bases. Between the trimmed V and J ends, which lost 3 bases and 0 bases, there was a span of 9 bases. The CDR3 sequence is 14 residues long. The germline gives CDR1 SGHNT, CDR2 YYREEE (reference sequence). The CDR3 is CASSSGGANYGYTF. The DNA for the CDR3 is TGTGCCAGCAGCTCCGGGGGGGCTAACTATGGCTACACCTTC.

This sequence joins TRBV7-2 and TRBJ1-1; possibly TRBD1 for D (5 bases). V lost 5 bases and J 1 base, leaving 11 bases between the germline ends. This CDR3 is built from 14 residues. Germline V gene sequence: CDR1 SGHTA, CDR2 FQGNSA. The CDR3 DNA follows: TGTGCCAGCAGCCTATCCGACAGGAACACTGAAGCTTTCTTT. The encoded protein is CASSLSDRNTEAFF. Together with reference TRBV7-2 and TRBJ1-1, the CDR3 gives the full variable domain: GAGVSQSPSNKVTEKGKDVELRCDPISGHTALYWYRQSLGQGLEFLIYFQGNSAPDKSGLPSDRFSAERTGGSVSTLTIQRTQQEDSAVYLCASSLSDRNTEAFFGQGTRLTVV.